This T cell receptor beta chain was profiled in a study of blood T cell repertoires in COVID-19. Looking at the study overall: COVID-19 samples from acute and convalescent phases originated in the United States, Italy and Spain.

This clone was found a few times. Study processing details: Nucleated cell counts were estimated from reference gene primer amplification. Only in-frame clones appear in the TCRdb table, and some are missing; sequencing was by immunoSEQ multiplex PCR. V and J calls and clone size are given by that table; D and trimming were obtained from the DNA. The sample shows over 300,000 clones, around 90% of them seen only once. Germline V gene sequence: CDR1 MNHEY, CDR2 SMNVEV (reference sequence). This CDR3 is built from 16 residues. V lost 5 bases and J 7 bases, leaving 21 bases between the germline ends. The sample was peripheral blood. The origin of this receptor is a young man who had recovered from COVID-19. The chain recombines TRBV27 with TRBJ1-5, with D tentatively TRBD1 (6 bases). Here the CDR3 reads CASSPRSGVGWQPQHF. DNA of the CDR3: TGTGCCAGCAGTCCTCGCTCAGGGGTGGGATGGCAGCCCCAGCATTTT.